Detailed here is one T cell receptor (beta chain). Its antigen is undetermined. Time point described: week 23, last vaccination. The vaccine gave 300 ug of a 20-mer mutant IDH1 peptide subcutaneously per dose. New WHO grade 3 or 4 astrocytomas that were IDH1-mutant and ATRX-lost occurred in the donors. TCRdb's copy holds only in-frame clones and misses some; the assay was immunoSEQ multiplex PCR. Altogether about 38,000 clones are present, roughly 80% being singletons, with the ten largest covering roughly 5%. The data were obtained in a study of a mutant IDH1 vaccine in newly diagnosed glioma. Study at large: Across weeks 1, 3, 5, 7, 11, 15, 19 and 23, patients received a vaccination each time, eight in all. Mean patient age was around 40 years; approximately 62% were male and roughly 38% female.

The ends were cut back, 2 bases at V and 4 bases at J, with 7 bases in the middle. CDR1 and CDR2 (germline): SGHRS, YFSETQ. The CDR3 is 12 amino acids. V is TRBV5-1 and J is TRBJ2-7; D is ambiguous. The input for sequencing was PBMCs, taken from a glioma patient whose treatment included an IDH1 peptide vaccine. This sequence was found in a man aged 35-49 years with glioma. The CDR3 DNA reads TGCGCCAGCAGCTTTGCACGGTACGAGCAGTACTTC. This encodes CASSFARYEQYF.